The entry below describes one TCR beta chain. As yet, its antigen is unknown. Looked up from germline, CDR1 is MNHEY and CDR2 is SVGAGI. The CDR3 has 16 residues. The V end lost 2 bases, the J end lost 3 bases, and 17 bases lay between the germline ends. The source of the sample is a study of T cell responses to AZD1222 COVID-19 vaccine. Study outcomes and limitations: Spike-spanning, vaccine-associated CD4 TCRs were dominant at 160-218 and 743-854. Regions left unmutated in variants are reportedly the target of nearly half of spike-specific TCRs.

TCRdb keeps only in-frame clones here, not all; method: immunoSEQ multiplex PCR. The profile shows 140,000 to 150,000 clones, approximately 93% of them singletons. J is TRBJ2-7 and V is TRBV6-5; the D is unclear. The sequencing used peripheral blood, collected on day 0 of AZD1222 vaccination. The sequence was obtained from an adult in good health. CDR3 sequence reads: CASSYESPGPDYEQYF. Here the CDR3 DNA reads TGTGCCAGCAGTTACGAATCCCCGGGTCCCGACTACGAGCAGTACTTC.